These T cell receptor beta chains were read from a single sample in a study of blood T cell repertoires in COVID-19. Method: immunoSEQ multiplex PCR; TCRdb's copy keeps in-frame clones and lacks some. The repertoire holds about 61,000 clones, over 75% seen once, with approximately 5.1% in the top ten. The sequenced sample was peripheral blood. These receptors were obtained from a man older than 75 in a cohort sampled during active COVID-19. The conserved cysteine and the conserved F or W are not part of the CDR3 here.

CDR3 protein: ASSQVLRESHNEQF
V gene: TRBV4-1
J gene: TRBJ2-1

CDR3 protein: ASSTYRAHYGYT
V gene: TRBV5-8
J gene: TRBJ1-2

CDR3 protein: ASSPHRGVDTQY
V gene: TRBV11-3
J gene: TRBJ2-3

CDR3 protein: ASSQGWSGRHQETQY
V gene: TRBV4-1
J gene: TRBJ2-5

CDR3 protein: ASSPGGDKTQY
V gene: TRBV12-3/TRBV12-4
J gene: TRBJ2-5

CDR3 protein: ASSIAGQGTEAF
V gene: TRBV19
J gene: TRBJ1-1

CDR3 protein: ASSQSGRDTDTQY
V gene: TRBV5-6
J gene: TRBJ2-3

CDR3 protein: ASSQGLGYQPQH
V gene: TRBV11-3
J gene: TRBJ1-5

CDR3 protein: ASSVAASVVTYEQY
V gene: TRBV9
J gene: TRBJ2-7

CDR3 protein: ASSKRQGLSGNTIY
V gene: TRBV9
J gene: TRBJ1-3

CDR3 protein: ASSLFSERARYEQY
V gene: TRBV11-1
J gene: TRBJ2-7

CDR3 protein: ATSDSGTGKEDTQY
V gene: TRBV24-1
J gene: TRBJ2-3

CDR3 protein: ATRGAGGNTGELF
V gene: TRBV6-6
J gene: TRBJ2-2

CDR3 protein: ASSGRGAETQY
V gene: TRBV19
J gene: TRBJ2-5

CDR3 protein: ASSIVVGSSYNEQF
V gene: TRBV19
J gene: TRBJ2-1

CDR3 protein: ASSQGEGGTQY
V gene: TRBV3-1/TRBV3-2
J gene: TRBJ2-5

CDR3 protein: ASSETADYEQY
V gene: TRBV6-1
J gene: TRBJ2-7

CDR3 protein: ASSPNLAGNQETQY
V gene: TRBV5-4
J gene: TRBJ2-5

CDR3 protein: ASSRGQGRTEAF
V gene: TRBV3-1/TRBV3-2
J gene: TRBJ1-1

CDR3 protein: ASSPQPGTAASGNTIY
V gene: TRBV7-6
J gene: TRBJ1-3

CDR3 protein: ASSQGLADQETQY
V gene: TRBV6-6
J gene: TRBJ2-5

CDR3 protein: ASSLTGTEETQY
V gene: TRBV7-3
J gene: TRBJ2-5

CDR3 protein: ASSLGTIDTGELF
V gene: TRBV5-4
J gene: TRBJ2-2

CDR3 protein: ASSSFDRGISYT
V gene: TRBV7-9
J gene: TRBJ1-2

CDR3 protein: ASSDIEGGQF
V gene: TRBV6-4
J gene: TRBJ2-1

CDR3 protein: ASRFGQGNEKLF
V gene: TRBV7-2
J gene: TRBJ1-4

CDR3 protein: ASSQVELNSPLH
V gene: TRBV4-1
J gene: TRBJ1-6